These T cell receptor beta chains were read from a single sample in a study of blood T cell repertoires in COVID-19. The method was immunoSEQ multiplex PCR; TCRdb's version includes in-frame clones alone and lacks a portion of them. The repertoire consists of about 180,000 clones, with around 79% occurring once and the leading ten covering about 25%. The sample consisted of peripheral blood. These receptors were obtained from an older woman with acute or convalescent COVID-19. The CDR3 runs from the conserved cysteine through the conserved F or W. D genes are given only for firm matches. A row's size may be missing; if present it is once, few, many or a size class.

>TRBJ1-6|-|-|TRBV27
CASSFRGNNSPLHF
TGTGCCAGCAGTTTCAGGGGTAATAATTCACCCCTCCACTTT
>TRBJ2-2|-|-|TRBV9
CASSVAHAGELFF
TGTGCCAGCAGCGTAGCCCATGCCGGGGAGCTGTTTTTT
>TRBJ1-1|-|-|TRBV27
CASSFWAGENTEAFF
TGTGCCAGCAGTTTTTGGGCAGGCGAGAACACTGAAGCTTTCTTT
>TRBJ2-7|-|TRBD2|TRBV2
CASRRGSIDEQYF
TGTGCCAGCAGACGCGGGAGTATCGACGAGCAGTACTTC
>TRBJ1-4|few|-|TRBV29-1
CSVAGEGNEKLFF
TGCAGCGTTGCGGGAGAGGGGAATGAAAAACTGTTTTTT
>TRBJ2-2|-|-|TRBV6-5
CASSPQGNTGELFF
TGTGCCAGCTCACCGCAGGGAAACACCGGGGAGCTGTTTTTT
>TRBJ2-3|-|TRBD2|TRBV5-1
CASSLVGLGDTQYF
TGCGCCAGCAGCTTGGTGGGACTAGGAGATACGCAGTATTTT
>TRBJ1-2|-|-|TRBV19
CASSIVPGDYGYTF
TGTGCCAGTAGTATAGTTCCAGGGGACTATGGCTACACCTTC
>TRBJ1-5|-|TRBD1|TRBV6-5
CASSTGTGDVQPQHF
TGTGCCAGCAGCACCGGGACAGGGGACGTTCAGCCCCAGCATTTT
>TRBJ1-3|-|TRBD1|TRBV2
CASSEGTGAGNTIYF
TGTGCCAGCAGTGAAGGGACAGGGGCGGGAAACACCATATATTTT
>TRBJ2-7|few|-|TRBV4-2
CASSQTTSAYEQYF
TGTGCCAGCAGCCAGACGACTAGTGCCTACGAGCAGTACTTC
>TRBJ2-1|-|TRBD2|TRBV3-1/TRBV3-2
CASSQDGTSGFVQFF
TGTGCCAGCAGCCAAGACGGGACTAGCGGATTTGTGCAGTTCTTC
>TRBJ2-7|-|-|TRBV5-1
CASSLDRELGEQYF
TGCGCCAGCAGCTTGGACAGGGAGCTAGGAGAGCAGTACTTC
>TRBJ1-4|-|TRBD1|TRBV12-3/TRBV12-4
CASSFAGGEKLFF
TGTGCCAGCAGTTTTGCAGGGGGTGAAAAACTGTTTTTT
>TRBJ1-2|once|TRBD1|TRBV7-2
CASSLGTGVNYGYTF
TGTGCCAGCAGCTTGGGGACAGGCGTTAACTATGGCTACACCTTC
>TRBJ2-3|-|-|TRBV2
CASSEQGGYTDTQYF
TGTGCCAGCAGTGAACAAGGAGGCTACACAGATACGCAGTATTTT
>TRBJ2-3|-|TRBD2|TRBV3-1/TRBV3-2
CASSLLAGATDTQYF
TGTGCCAGCAGCCTCCTAGCGGGAGCGACAGATACGCAGTATTTT
>TRBJ2-2|-|-|TRBV5-1
CASSLEGAGELFF
TGCGCCAGCAGCTTGGAGGGAGCCGGGGAGCTGTTTTTT
>TRBJ2-1|-|-|TRBV7-2
CASSLGADNEQFF
TGTGCCAGCAGCTTAGGGGCAGACAATGAGCAGTTCTTC
>TRBJ1-5|-|TRBD1|TRBV19
CASSATGIGNQPQHF
TGTGCCAGTAGTGCGACAGGGATTGGCAATCAGCCCCAGCATTTT
>TRBJ1-2|once|-|TRBV23-1
CASTPVPNYGYTF
TGCGCCAGCACCCCGGTTCCGAACTATGGCTACACCTTC
>TRBJ1-2|-|-|TRBV7-9
CASSLETYSYGYTF
TGTGCCAGCAGCTTAGAAACTTACAGCTATGGCTACACCTTC
>TRBJ1-2|few|-|TRBV6-1
CASSVSRVTGAYGYTF
TGTGCCAGCAGTGTAAGCCGGGTTACAGGTGCCTATGGCTACACCTTC
>TRBJ1-2|-|-|TRBV5-6
CASSPIRGLEMGGYTF
TGTGCCAGCAGCCCAATCCGGGGACTCGAAATGGGTGGCTACACCTTC
>TRBJ2-3|-|-|TRBV21-1
CGGTSTDTQYF
TGCGGAGGGACCAGCACAGATACGCAGTATTTT
>TRBJ2-1|-|-|TRBV11-2
CASSLGGEQFF
TGTGCCAGCAGCTTAGGCGGTGAGCAGTTCTTC
>TRBJ2-7|-|TRBD2|TRBV6-6
CASSYLAGEVSYEQYF
TGTGCCAGCAGTTACCTAGCGGGAGAGGTCTCCTACGAGCAGTACTTC
>TRBJ2-5|-|TRBD2|TRBV30
CAWSLLAGEAQETQYF
TGTGCCTGGAGCTTACTAGCGGGAGAAGCCCAAGAGACCCAGTACTTC
>TRBJ2-1|-|TRBD2|TRBV9
CASRGTSSYNEQFF
TGTGCCAGCAGAGGGACTAGCTCCTACAATGAGCAGTTCTTC
>TRBJ1-6|-|-|TRBV7-2
CASSQAGNNSPLHF
TGTGCCAGCAGCCAAGCGGGGAATAATTCACCCCTCCACTTT
>TRBJ1-4|-|-|TRBV28
CASNSVPRNEKLFF
TGTGCCAGCAACTCCGTCCCCCGTAATGAAAAACTGTTTTTT
>TRBJ2-3|-|TRBD1|TRBV29-1
CSGGQGADTQYF
TGCAGCGGTGGACAGGGGGCAGATACGCAGTATTTT
>TRBJ1-1|-|TRBD1|TRBV19
CASQTGQGNGNTEAFF
TGTGCCAGCCAAACGGGACAGGGGAATGGGAACACTGAAGCTTTCTTT
>TRBJ1-2|few|-|TRBV20-1
CSTQSSRVYTF
TGCAGTACTCAGTCATCCAGGGTCTACACCTTC
>TRBJ1-2|-|-|TRBV2
CASTPRTAAAPYGYTF
TGTGCCAGCACCCCGCGTACAGCAGCGGCCCCCTATGGCTACACCTTC
>TRBJ1-6|once|TRBD1|TRBV4-1
CASSGPGQGNSPLHF
TGCGCCAGCAGCGGACCGGGACAGGGTAATTCACCCCTCCACTTT
>TRBJ2-7|few|-|TRBV7-6
CASTPSPRRSYEQYF
TGTGCCAGCACCCCCTCCCCGCGGCGGTCCTACGAGCAGTACTTC
>TRBJ1-1|-|TRBD1|TRBV6-5
CASSLGQAATEAFF
TGTGCCAGCAGTCTTGGACAGGCAGCTACTGAAGCTTTCTTT
>TRBJ1-2|-|-|TRBV14
CASSQVSLWGQGQTF
TGTGCCAGCAGCCAAGTATCGTTATGGGGCCAGGGTCAGACCTTC
>TRBJ2-3|-|TRBD1|TRBV7-3
CASSLGGQAGTDTQYF
TGTGCCAGCAGCCTCGGGGGACAGGCGGGGACAGATACGCAGTATTTT